The present T cell receptor beta chain was sequenced within a study of T-cell memory formation after mild COVID-19. Study background: Clusters were largely donor specific.

The CDR3 covers 13 residues. V was clipped by 3 bases and J by 6 bases, with 13 bases between them. In germline, CDR1 is SGHRS, CDR2 YFSETQ. Broader study findings: Proof of SARS-CoV-2 specificity was absent for the second-wave clones that crested on day 37. Some clones that responded turned up in pre-infection memory, which suggests that cross-reactive memory joined in.

With respect to this clonotype: The antigen is undetermined.

cDNA libraries for TCR alpha and TCR beta, carrying sample barcodes and UMIs, came from 5'RACE with constant-segment primers. TCRdb reprocessed the 5' RACE reads via MiXCR and lists one record per CDR3 protein. The repertoire has approximately 200,000 distinct CDR3 sequences, 15% to 20% of them found once; the top ten carry around 2%. The origin of this receptor is an adult woman who had mild COVID-19 (a few samples of this study predate the infection). Cell type and time point are not known. Sequencing was carried out using PBMCs or a T cell subset sorted from them (not recorded which). The V gene is TRBV5-1, the J gene TRBJ2-7; weak D call: TRBD2 (6 bases). The CDR3 nucleotides are TGCGCCAGCAGCTCAAACTCCGGGGGCGAGCAGTACTTC. This sequence encodes CASSSNSGGEQYF. Looking up the rest from reference TRBV5-1 and TRBJ2-7 gives the full variable domain: KAGVTQTPRYLIKTRGQQVTLSCSPISGHRSVSWYQQTPGQGLQFLFEYFSETQRNKGNFPGRFSGRQFSNSRSEMNVSTLELGDSALYLCASSSNSGGEQYFGPGTRLTVT.